The sequence of this T cell receptor beta chain was determined in a study of CD8 T cells in ankylosing spondylitis. Study conclusions and caveats: Some motif variants had been reported before (in reactive arthritis synovial fluid and blood). A motif of fewer than ten highly homologous TCR beta variants was seen as apparently characteristic of ankylosing spondylitis blood. Disease-linked clones were reportedly significantly enriched in matched ankylosing spondylitis synovial fluid.

Comments on this clonotype: Its antigen remains unknown.

The CDR3 totals 12 residues. V was pared by 7 bases and J by 3 bases, with 6 bases of the junction left unmatched. From germline, CDR1 is SQVTM and CDR2 ANQGSEA. TCRdb used MiXCR to reprocess the 5' RACE reads, holding one entry per CDR3 protein. Altogether more than 200,000 distinct CDR3 sequences are present, around 25% being singletons, with the ten largest covering approximately 0.61%. Sequencing was carried out using blood, either unsorted or a sorted T cell fraction (not recorded which). The TCR sequence derives from a male donor with ankylosing spondylitis or in good health (not recorded which). V and J are TRBV29-1 and TRBJ2-7, with 7 bases matching TRBD1. The CDR3 sequence is CSGRDSLYEQYF. In DNA form, the CDR3 reads TGCAGCGGCCGGGACAGCCTCTACGAGCAGTACTTC.